The 31 T cell receptor beta chains listed next were all sequenced from one sample in a study of T cells in women clearing cervical HPV infection. Assay: immunoSEQ multiplex PCR; the TCRdb copy retains only in-frame clones and omits some. The repertoire table contains tens of thousands of clones. The sequencing input was blood buffy coat. These receptors all stem from a woman aged 18-70 years with a cervical HPV16 infection that either progressed to CIN3+ or cleared (not recorded which).

Of note for this clone: Read sequence stops 3 residues before the CDR3 end, and the germline J gene provides the missing end. J is TRBJ2-1 and V is TRBV7-2, with 7 positions matching TRBD2. V dropped 3 bases and J dropped 5; count of bases not matched to a gene: 4. This CDR3 has 14 amino acids. Germline loops: CDR1 SGHTA, CDR2 FQGNSA. CDR3 in amino acids: CASSFLAVNNEQFF. The sequenced part of the CDR3 DNA is TGTGCCAGCAGCTTCCTAGCGGTAAACAATGAG.

To note about this clone: The read terminates 3 residues before the CDR3 end, so the remaining end is supplied by the germline J gene. The chain recombines TRBV19 with TRBJ2-5, with 9 bases fitting TRBD1. Germline V gene data show CDR1 as LNHDA and CDR2 as SQIVND (reference sequence). CDR3 length equals 16 residues. The sequenced CDR3 bases are TGTGCCAGTAGTACCCCACCGACAGGGGGGGCAGATACC. This gives the protein CASSTPPTGGADT. The CDR3 in full is CASSTPPTGGADTQYF. Full variable domain (missing parts from reference TRBV19 and TRBJ2-5): DGGITQSPKYLFRKEGQNVTLSCEQNLNHDAMYWYRQDPGQGLRLIYYSQIVNDFQKGDIAEGYSVSREKKESFPLTVTSAQKNPTAFYLCASSTPPTGGADTQYFGPGTRLLVL.

Remarks on this clone: The read falls 3 residues short of the CDR3 end, and the missing part is taken from the germline J gene. This chain uses TRBV10-3 with TRBJ2-7; D is possibly TRBD2 (6 bases). The germline V gene encodes CDR1 ENHRY and CDR2 SYGVKD. Trimming pared 6 bases from V and 0 bases from J, leaving 9 bases between. The CDR3 length is 13 residues. The chain's CDR3 is CAIRAGPSYEQYF. CDR3 DNA (partial): TGTGCCATCAGAGCGGGTCCCTCCTACGAG.

Turning to this clone: A read error may account for a junction end that differs from germline. The read is 3 residues too short to cover the CDR3 end, so that end is filled in from the germline J gene. Other nucleotide sequences from this sample produce the same CDR3. The chain carries TRBV18 and TRBJ1-3; 9 bases agree with TRBD1. The germline V gene has CDR1 KGHSH and CDR2 LQKENI. CDR3 length: 16 amino acids. The CDR3 DNA, read in part, is TGTGCCAGCTCACCAAGTCGGACAGGGGCTGGAAACACG. As protein: CASSPSRTGAGNT. The full CDR3 sequence reads CASSPSRTGAGNTIYF.

A remark on this clone: The read comes to an end 3 residues before the CDR3 does, leaving the germline J gene to fill in the end. This chain connects TRBV20-1 to TRBJ1-2; TRBD1 is a possible D gene (5 bases). V was pared by 6 bases and J by 1 base, with 18 bases between. The germline V gene has CDR1 DFQATT and CDR2 SNEGSKA (reference sequence). The CDR3 runs 15 residues. CDR3 sequence: CSAQSPQGGNYGYTF. CDR3 bases read: TGCAGTGCCCAGTCCCCGCAGGGAGGTAACTATGGC.

On this clone itself: The read comes to an end 3 residues before the CDR3 does, leaving the germline J gene to fill in the end. Different DNA sequences within this sample yield the same CDR3. V gene TRBV7-6 combines with J gene TRBJ1-3; TRBD1 is a possible D gene (5 bases). V was trimmed by 2 bases and J by 0 bases, leaving 11 bases between them. Germline CDR1 is SGHVS and CDR2 is FNYEAQ. The CDR3 has 16 residues. The CDR3 sequence is CASSLIGGSSGNTIYF. CDR3 DNA (partial): TGTGCCAGCAGCTTAATCGGGGGTTCCTCTGGAAACACC.

Points on this clone: At one end, the junction sequence differs from germline, possibly due to a read error. The read gets to within 3 residues of the CDR3 end, and the germline J gene fills in the rest. This chain joins TRBV5-5 and TRBJ2-7; D might be TRBD1 (5 bases). This CDR3 contains 14 residues. CDR1 is SGHKS and CDR2 is YYEKEE in the germline V gene (reference sequence). Partial CDR3 DNA: TGTGCCAACAGCGAAGGGGCCTACTCCTACGAG. Translating it yields CANSEGAYSYE. The full CDR3 sequence reads CANSEGAYSYEQYF.

With regard to this clone: Read sequence stops 3 residues before the CDR3 end, and the germline J gene provides the missing end. V gene TRBV2 combines with J gene TRBJ1-5; a weak D match, TRBD1 (5 bases). The ends were cut back, 6 bases at V and 2 bases at J, with 14 bases in the middle. The germline CDR1 and CDR2 sequences are SNHLY and FYNNEI. The CDR3 has 15 amino acids. The CDR3 protein is CASRIRALGNQPQHF. CDR3 DNA, as far as it was read: TGTGCCAGCAGGATCAGGGCACTCGGCAATCAGCCC.

A word on this clone: The read gets to within 3 residues of the CDR3 end, and the germline J gene fills in the rest. The V gene is TRBV19, the J gene TRBJ2-2; a possible D gene is TRBD1 (6 bases). This CDR3 is 15 amino acids long. CDR1 and CDR2 (germline): LNHDA, SQIVND (reference sequence). The covered CDR3 bases are TGTGCCAGTAGTAGACAACAGGGAACTAATGAAAAG. It is translated as CASSRQQGTNEK. The whole CDR3 reads CASSRQQGTNEKLFF.

For this clone: The DNA ends 3 residues before the CDR3 does, and the rest of the CDR3 is filled in from the germline J gene. J is TRBJ1-1 and V is TRBV10-1; 8 nucleotides align to TRBD1. Germline lookup yields CDR1 WNHNN and CDR2 SYGVQD (reference sequence). J lost 7 bases, V lost 3 bases, and 13 bases had no gene match. There are 16 residues in the CDR3. The CDR3 DNA, read in part, is TGCGCCAGCAGTGACGGGCAGGGGGCAATTGAGGGTGAA. The encoded protein is CASSDGQGAIEGE. The entire CDR3 reads CASSDGQGAIEGEAFF.

In the case of this clone: The CDR3 extends 3 residues past the end of the read, so its final part is completed from the germline J gene. V usage is TRBV2 and J usage is TRBJ1-1, with D tentatively TRBD1 (5 bases). CDR1 and CDR2 (germline): SNHLY, FYNNEI. The CDR3 has 11 amino acids. The ends were cut back, 6 bases at V and 4 bases at J, with 6 bases in the middle. The DNA read from the CDR3 is TGTGCCAGCAGCAGGGTCACTGAA. Residues: CASSRVTE. From start to end, the CDR3 is CASSRVTEAFF.

Details on this clone: The read finishes 3 residues shy of the CDR3 end, and the germline J gene is used to complete it. The rearrangement links TRBV7-8 to TRBJ2-2, with D possibly TRBD1 on 5 matching bases. Looked up from germline, CDR1 is SGHVS and CDR2 is FQNEAQ. The CDR3 has 16 amino acids. The V end was cut by 1 base, the J end by 1 base, with 10 bases between. CDR3 DNA (partial): TGTGCCAGCAGCTTAGGCAGGGCCCTGAACACCGGGGAG. This codes for CASSLGRALNTGE. The whole CDR3 region reads CASSLGRALNTGELFF.

Notes on this clone: The CDR3 end falls 3 residues outside the read, so it is completed with the germline J gene. This chain uses TRBV6-1 with TRBJ2-1; the match to TRBD2 covers 7 bases. CDR3 length: 15 residues. Per the germline V gene, CDR1 is MNHNS and CDR2 is SASEGT. Unmatched junction bases numbered 6, after V lost 2 bases and J lost 5 bases. CDR3 sequence: CASSERSSGNNEQFF. The covered CDR3 bases are TGTGCCAGCAGTGAAAGGTCTAGCGGAAACAATGAG.

This clone is called medium-sized based on its frequency. The read gets to within 3 residues of the CDR3 end, and the germline J gene fills in the rest. V and J are TRBV5-1 and TRBJ1-6, with TRBD1 as a possible D gene (6 bases). Deletions cut 1 base from V and 2 bases from J, with 16 bases between. Germline V lookup: CDR1 SGHRS, CDR2 YFSETQ. The CDR3 is 18 amino acids. The covered CDR3 bases are TGCGCCAGCAGCTTGCTACCACAGGGCAGGACCTATAATTCACCC. Translating gives CASSLLPQGRTYNSP. The full-length CDR3 reads as CASSLLPQGRTYNSPLHF.

Worth noting for this clone: The read is 3 residues too short to cover the CDR3 end, so that end is filled in from the germline J gene. The V call is TRBV6-1, the J call TRBJ2-4; possibly TRBD1 for D (6 bases). This CDR3 is built from 13 residues. Germline CDR1 MNHNS, CDR2 SASEGT. The CDR3 reads CASSEGTLYGQYF. The DNA read from the CDR3 is TGTGCCAGCAGTGAGGGGACACTCTATGGT.

Regarding this clone: Read coverage stops 3 residues before the CDR3 terminus; the germline J gene supplies the remainder. This chain uses TRBV10-3 with TRBJ2-1; D is perhaps TRBD2 (6 bases). The CDR3 is made up of 16 amino acids. Trimming removed 1 base from V and 1 base from J, with 11 bases in between. Germline assignment: CDR1 ENHRY and CDR2 SYGVKD. The chain's CDR3 is CAISELGAGSYNEQFF. The sequenced part of the CDR3 DNA is TGTGCCATCAGTGAGTTGGGTGCGGGATCCTACAATGAG.

Remarks on this clone: The read terminates 3 residues ahead of where the CDR3 ends, so the germline J gene completes it. The J gene is TRBJ2-1, the V gene TRBV7-2; D is undetermined. This CDR3 region has 14 residues. Trimming left V 5 bases short and J 7 bases short, with 15 bases between. CDR1 is SGHTA and CDR2 is FQGNSA in the germline V gene. The CDR3 bases that were read are TGTGCCAGCAGCCCCGTTTTAGCTGCTAATGAG. Its protein is CASSPVLAANE. From start to end, the CDR3 is CASSPVLAANEQFF. The entire variable domain, with the rest obtained from reference TRBV7-2 and TRBJ2-1, is as follows: GAGVSQSPSNKVTEKGKDVELRCDPISGHTALYWYRQSLGQGLEFLIYFQGNSAPDKSGLPSDRFSAERTGGSVSTLTIQRTQQEDSAVYLCASSPVLAANEQFFGPGTRLTVL.

As regards this clone: The CDR3 extends 3 residues past the end of the read, so its final part is completed from the germline J gene. The chain links TRBV7-2 to TRBJ1-2; possible D gene TRBD1, 6 bases. The CDR3 is 15 residues long. The germline V gene has CDR1 SGHTA and CDR2 FQGNSA. Trimming cost V 5 bases and J 4 bases, with 17 bases left between them. The CDR3 DNA, read in part, is TGTGCCAGCAGCCCGCCCGGACAGACTCTCTATGGC. Translating it yields CASSPPGQTLYG. The whole CDR3 sequence reads CASSPPGQTLYGYTF.

The CDR3 sequence: CASSLPEGKGSDTQYF. The CDR3 DNA, read in part, is TGTGCCAGCAGCCTCCCGGAAGGCAAGGGGTCAGATACG. The genes are TRBV4-2 and TRBJ2-3, with a tentative D call TRBD1 (5 bases). The sequenced fragment ends 3 residues before the CDR3 boundary, so the rest is inferred from the germline J gene. Trimming stripped 4 bases from V and 4 bases from J, with 18 bases between. CDR3 length equals 16 residues. Germline lookup yields CDR1 LGHNA and CDR2 YNFKEQ.

This chain's CDR3 is CSASGLAGNEQFF. The sequenced CDR3 bases are TGCAGTGCCTCGGGACTAGCGGGGAATGAG. The V call is TRBV20-1, the J call TRBJ2-1; the match to TRBD2 covers 13 bases. The read ends 3 residues before the CDR3 terminus; that terminus is restored from the germline J gene. V lost 6 bases, J lost 7 bases, and 3 bases stayed unmatched. Germline values: CDR1 DFQATT, CDR2 SNEGSKA (reference sequence). CDR3 length: 13 amino acids.

To note about this clone: The read terminates 3 residues before the CDR3 end, so the remaining end is supplied by the germline J gene. The chain links TRBV11-2 to TRBJ2-7; D unresolved. CDR1 and CDR2 (germline): SGHAT, FQNNGV. CDR3 length equals 13 residues. The V end lost 6 bases, the J end lost 3 bases, and 12 bases lay between the germline ends. The CDR3 DNA, read in part, is TGTGCCAGCAGTCCAACAAGATACTACGAG. It is translated as CASSPTRYYE. The whole CDR3 protein reads CASSPTRYYEQYF.

Remarks on this clone: The read terminates 3 residues before the CDR3 end, so the remaining end is supplied by the germline J gene. The chain carries TRBV19 and TRBJ1-2; 8 positions match TRBD1. Germline CDR1 reads LNHDA; CDR2 reads SQIVND (reference sequence). The CDR3 loop spans 16 amino acids. Partial CDR3 DNA: TGTGCCAGTAGTGGACAGGGTGTGGAGATAAAAAACATC. Translated: CASSGQGVEIKNI. The whole CDR3 sequence reads CASSGQGVEIKNIYTF.

CDR3 sequence: CASSTGFRSGANVLTF. CDR3 bases read: TGCGCCAGCAGTACAGGGTTTCGCTCTGGGGCCAACGTC. The chain uses TRBV10-1 and TRBJ2-6; a possible D gene is TRBD1 (6 bases). The CDR3 extends 3 residues past the end of the read, so its final part is completed from the germline J gene. This CDR3 is built from 16 residues. Germline V CDR1 and CDR2: WNHNN, SYGVQD (reference sequence). V dropped 5 bases and J dropped 0 bases, with 11 bases sitting between them.

To note about this clone: The read halts 3 residues ahead of the CDR3 end, with the missing end drawn from the germline J gene. The chain employs TRBV18 and TRBJ1-2; D perhaps matches TRBD1 (6 bases). Germline CDR1 reads KGHSH; CDR2 reads LQKENI. V lost 6 bases to trimming and J lost 4 bases, with 15 bases between them. This CDR3 contains 14 residues. CDR3 in amino acids: CASSPDSTVYGYTF. CDR3 DNA (partial): TGTGCCAGCTCCCCGGACAGTACCGTCTATGGC. The whole variable domain, remainder taken from reference TRBV18 and TRBJ1-2, is NAGVMQNPRHLVRRRGQEARLRCSPMKGHSHVYWYRQLPEEGLKFMVYLQKENIIDESGMPKERFSAEFPKEGPSILRIQQVVRGDSAAYFCASSPDSTVYGYTFGSGTRLTVV.

With regard to this clone: The sequenced fragment ends 3 residues before the CDR3 boundary, so the rest is inferred from the germline J gene. This chain links TRBV7-3 with TRBJ1-1; D might be TRBD1 (5 bases). Trimming removed 3 bases from V and 4 bases from J, with 15 bases in between. Germline V gene lookup returns CDR1 SGHTA and CDR2 FQGTGA. The CDR3 has 15 residues. The part of the CDR3 DNA that was read is TGTGCCAGCAGCTTTCGGGGGGGAGAAGGCACTGAA. Translation: CASSFRGGEGTE. The full CDR3 protein is CASSFRGGEGTEAFF.

Note on this clone: The CDR3 end falls 3 residues outside the read, so it is completed with the germline J gene. The V gene is TRBV20-1, the J gene TRBJ2-5, with D perhaps TRBD2 (6 bases). Trimming removed 6 bases from V and 2 bases from J, with 13 bases in between. The germline gives CDR1 DFQATT, CDR2 SNEGSKA (reference sequence). The CDR3 totals 13 residues. The part of the CDR3 DNA that was read is TGCAGTGCCCCGGGAAGCGGGCAAGAGACC. The encoded protein is CSAPGSGQET. The CDR3 in full is CSAPGSGQETQYF.

For this clone: The observed sequence ends 3 residues before the CDR3 terminus, with the missing tail filled in from the germline J gene. V gene TRBV2 combines with J gene TRBJ2-3; the match to TRBD1 covers 7 bases. V shed 6 bases, J shed 6 bases, and the junction held 6 bases outside the gene matches. The CDR3 length is 13 residues. The germline V gene encodes CDR1 SNHLY and CDR2 FYNNEI. The CDR3 reads CASSPTGDDTQYF. The DNA read from the CDR3 is TGTGCCAGCAGCCCTACAGGGGATGATACG.

A remark on this clone: The CDR3 end falls 3 residues outside the read, so it is completed with the germline J gene. This chain connects TRBV10-2 to TRBJ2-7, with D perhaps matching TRBD1 (7 bases). Trimming removed 10 bases at V and 2 bases at J, with 21 bases between. CDR3 length equals 15 residues. Germline V gene data show CDR1 as WSHSY and CDR2 as SAAADI. CDR3 region: CANRLGQEGPYEQYF. CDR3 DNA, as far as it was read: TGCGCCAACAGACTTGGACAGGAGGGGCCCTACGAG.

CDR3 DNA (partial): TGTGCCAGTAATACGCCCGCAACTAATGAAAAG. Encoded protein: CASNTPATNEK. The complete CDR3 sequence is CASNTPATNEKLFF. The V gene is TRBV19, the J gene TRBJ2-2; D unresolved. The sequence runs out 3 residues before the end of the CDR3; the remainder is reconstructed from the germline J gene. This CDR3 region has 14 residues. Germline V gene sequence: CDR1 LNHDA, CDR2 SQIVND (reference sequence).

Turning to this clone: From the germline J gene comes the end of the CDR3, since the read stops 3 residues before it. The J gene is TRBJ2-1, the V gene TRBV5-1; no clear D gene. Germline V CDR1 and CDR2: SGHRS, YFSETQ. V was clipped by 4 bases and J by 8 bases, with 13 bases between them. This CDR3 contains 13 residues. The CDR3 region is CASSLPHQDEQFF. The DNA read from the CDR3 is TGCGCCAGCAGCCTCCCCCATCAGGATGAG.

Comment on this clone: The read comes to an end 3 residues before the CDR3 does, leaving the germline J gene to fill in the end. The rearrangement joins TRBV10-3 to TRBJ1-5, with D possibly being TRBD1 (5 bases). Trimming cost V 6 bases and J 0 bases, with 21 bases left between them. This CDR3 region has 18 residues. The germline gives CDR1 ENHRY, CDR2 SYGVKD. The CDR3 sequence: CAIRPKRRTLNSNQPQHF. The covered CDR3 bases are TGTGCCATCAGGCCCAAGCGCCGGACACTGAATAGCAATCAGCCC.